The 9 T cell receptor beta chains below were found in one sample sequenced in a study of cytomegalovirus exposure and HLA in healthy donors. It was with 60 Vbeta and 13 Jbeta primers that the PCR ran. The protocol was immunoSEQ multiplex PCR, while the TCRdb copy is restricted to in-frame clones and leaves out a portion. The sample holds 95,000 to 150,000 clones, 75% to 80% seen once. The sequencing sample was made of PBMCs. The source of these receptors is a man in his forties in good health and CMV-seronegative.

The CDR3 DNA reads as TGTGCCAGTAGTACCCACGCGGGGGCAGGCATTCAGTACTTC. Translated: CASSTHAGAGIQYF. The chain links TRBV19 to TRBJ2-4, with D perhaps matching TRBD2 (7 bases). This CDR3 has 14 residues. Germline values: CDR1 LNHDA, CDR2 SQIVND (reference sequence). V was pared by 4 bases and J by 9 bases, with 16 bases between. The full variable domain, rest sourced from reference TRBV19 and TRBJ2-4, is DGGITQSPKYLFRKEGQNVTLSCEQNLNHDAMYWYRQDPGQGLRLIYYSQIVNDFQKGDIAEGYSVSREKKESFPLTVTSAQKNPTAFYLCASSTHAGAGIQYFGAGTRLSVL.

This chain uses TRBV12-5 with TRBJ1-1, with D maybe TRBD1 (6 bases). The CDR3 spans 13 residues. Germline values: CDR1 LGHNT, CDR2 FRNRAP. V was clipped by 7 bases and J by 4 bases, with 13 bases between them. CDR3 residues: CASAVTGSTEAFF. CDR3 coding DNA: TGTGCTAGTGCAGTCACAGGGTCCACTGAAGCTTTCTTT.

V usage is TRBV28 and J usage is TRBJ1-5; no definite D call. There are 14 residues in the CDR3. The V gene lost 6 bases and the J gene lost 2 bases, with 11 bases spanning the gap. Per the germline V gene, CDR1 is MDHEN and CDR2 is SYDVKM. The CDR3 nucleotides read TGTGCCAGCAGCGCGAGGAGTGGCAATCAGCCCCAGCATTTT. This translates into CASSARSGNQPQHF.

The genes are TRBV4-1 and TRBJ1-5; 7 nucleotides agree with TRBD1. The CDR3 length is 14 residues. V shed 4 bases and J 7 bases; nucleotides not matched to a gene: 7. From germline, CDR1 is MGHRA and CDR2 YSYEKL. The CDR3 region is CASSPYRGQQPQHF. The CDR3 DNA follows: TGCGCCAGCAGCCCTTACAGGGGTCAACAGCCCCAGCATTTT.

The rearrangement uses TRBV10-1 and TRBJ2-6; D perhaps matches TRBD1 (5 bases). This CDR3 region has 15 residues. The V gene's germline CDR1 is WNHNN and CDR2 SYGVQD (reference sequence). Deletions cut 10 bases from V and 0 bases from J, with 13 bases between. The CDR3 spells CATPEGVSGANVLTF. CDR3 nucleotides: TGCGCCACCCCTGAAGGGGTCTCTGGGGCCAACGTCCTGACTTTC.

The V and J genes are TRBV7-3 and TRBJ2-1; D might be TRBD2 (7 bases). The CDR3 spans 16 residues. Germline values: CDR1 SGHTA, CDR2 FQGTGA. V lost 7 bases and J lost 0, with 16 bases in between. The CDR3 region is CASTPGGGASYNEQFF. The CDR3 DNA follows: TGTGCCAGCACTCCAGGAGGGGGGGCCTCCTACAATGAGCAGTTCTTC.

This chain links TRBV5-3 with TRBJ2-2, with 8 bases lining up with TRBD1. TRBV5-3 counts as an open reading frame of uncertain function. The CDR3 has 17 amino acids. V dropped 0 bases and J dropped 3; count of bases not matched to a gene: 7. The DNA for the CDR3 is TGTGCCAGAAGCTTGGGGTTGGACAGGGCGGACACCGGGGAGCTGTTTTTT. As protein: CARSLGLDRADTGELFF.

The chain uses TRBV11-3 and TRBJ2-5, with D maybe TRBD2 (5 bases). Germline V gene sequence: CDR1 SGHNT, CDR2 YENEEA. Trimming removed 4 bases from V and 4 bases from J, with 13 bases in between. The CDR3 is 14 amino acids. The CDR3 coding sequence is TGTGCCAGCAGCTCCCGAGGGAAGCGAGAGACCCAGTACTTC. Translation: CASSSRGKRETQYF. The whole variable domain, remainder taken from reference TRBV11-3 and TRBJ2-5, is EAGVVQSPRYKIIEKKQPVAFWCNPISGHNTLYWYLQNLGQGPELLIRYENEEAVDDSQLPKDRFSAERLKGVDSTLKIQPAELGDSAVYLCASSSRGKRETQYFGPGTRLLVL.

The chain employs TRBV19 and TRBJ1-1; D unresolved. CDR1 and CDR2 (germline): LNHDA, SQIVND (reference sequence). Trimming removed 7 bases at V and 0 bases at J, with 15 bases between. CDR3 length equals 15 residues. In DNA form, the CDR3 reads TGTGCCAGTATGATTCGTAGGGAGATGAACACTGAAGCTTTCTTT. Protein product: CASMIRREMNTEAFF.